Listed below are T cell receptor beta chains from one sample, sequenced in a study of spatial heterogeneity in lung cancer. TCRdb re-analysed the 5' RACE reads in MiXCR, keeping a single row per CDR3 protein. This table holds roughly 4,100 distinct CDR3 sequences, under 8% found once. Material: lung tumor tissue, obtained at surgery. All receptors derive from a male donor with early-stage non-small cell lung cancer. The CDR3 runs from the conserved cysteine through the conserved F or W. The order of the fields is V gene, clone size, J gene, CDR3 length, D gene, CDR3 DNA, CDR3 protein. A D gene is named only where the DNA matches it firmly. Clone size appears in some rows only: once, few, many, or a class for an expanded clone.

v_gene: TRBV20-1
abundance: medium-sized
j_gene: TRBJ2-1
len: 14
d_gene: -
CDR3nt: TGCAGTGCTAGCCAACAGGGTCCCTACAATGAGCAGTTCTTC
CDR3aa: CSASQQGPYNEQFF

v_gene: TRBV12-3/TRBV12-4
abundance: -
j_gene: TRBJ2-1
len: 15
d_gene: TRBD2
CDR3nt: TGTGCCAGCAGTTCGCGAGCGGGGGCCTACAATGAGCAGTTCTTC
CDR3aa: CASSSRAGAYNEQFF

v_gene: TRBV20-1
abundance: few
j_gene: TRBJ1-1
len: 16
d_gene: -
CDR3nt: TGCAGTGCTAGAAAACCCAGCAGAGGTATAAACACTGAAGCTTTCTTT
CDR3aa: CSARKPSRGINTEAFF

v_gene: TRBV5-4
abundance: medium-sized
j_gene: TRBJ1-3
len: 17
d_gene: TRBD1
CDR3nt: TGTGCCAGCAGCCTATCACCCCAGGGGGCTACAGGAAACACCATATATTTT
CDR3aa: CASSLSPQGATGNTIYF

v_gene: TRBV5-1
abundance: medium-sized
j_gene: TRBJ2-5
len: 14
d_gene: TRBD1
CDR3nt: TGCGCCAGCAGCAGGGGACAGGGGAGAGAGACCCAGTACTTC
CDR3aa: CASSRGQGRETQYF

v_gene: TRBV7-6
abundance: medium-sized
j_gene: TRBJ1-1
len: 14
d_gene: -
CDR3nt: TGTGCCAGCAGCTTAGCGAGGAGGGCCACTGAAGCTTTCTTT
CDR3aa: CASSLARRATEAFF

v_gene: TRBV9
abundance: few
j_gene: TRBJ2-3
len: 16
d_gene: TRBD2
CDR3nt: TGTGCCAGCAGCGTAGGGGCGGGGGGGCCGGCAGATACGCAGTATTTT
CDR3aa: CASSVGAGGPADTQYF

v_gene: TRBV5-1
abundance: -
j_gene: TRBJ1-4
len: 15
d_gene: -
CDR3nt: TGCGCCAGCAGCTTTGAGAGGGGCGCAGGTGAAAAACTGTTTTTT
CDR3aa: CASSFERGAGEKLFF

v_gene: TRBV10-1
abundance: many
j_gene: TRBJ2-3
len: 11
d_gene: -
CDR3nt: TGCGCCAGCAGTGCCGCGGATACGCAGTATTTT
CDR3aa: CASSAADTQYF

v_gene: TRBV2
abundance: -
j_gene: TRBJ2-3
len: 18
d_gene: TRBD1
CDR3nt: TGTGCCAGCAGGCGCCGGGACAGTCTGCCGACTAGCACAGATACGCAGTATTTT
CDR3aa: CASRRRDSLPTSTDTQYF

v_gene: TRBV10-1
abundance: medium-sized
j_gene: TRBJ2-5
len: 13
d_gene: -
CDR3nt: TGCGCCAGCAGTCGGACGGTCCAAGAGACCCAGTACTTC
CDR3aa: CASSRTVQETQYF

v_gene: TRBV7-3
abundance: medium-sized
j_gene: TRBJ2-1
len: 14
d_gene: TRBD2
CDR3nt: TGTGCCAGCAGCCCGGGGGGGAAGTACAATGAGCAGTTCTTC
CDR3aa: CASSPGGKYNEQFF

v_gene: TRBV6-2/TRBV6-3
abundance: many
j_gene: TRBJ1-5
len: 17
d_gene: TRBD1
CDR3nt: TGTGCCAGCAGTTACTGGAGAGGGACAGGGGAAGGACAGCCCCAGCATTTT
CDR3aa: CASSYWRGTGEGQPQHF

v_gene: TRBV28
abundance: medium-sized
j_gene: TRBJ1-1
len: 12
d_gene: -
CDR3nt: TGTGCCAGCAGTGCAGTCGACACTGAAGCTTTCTTT
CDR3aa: CASSAVDTEAFF

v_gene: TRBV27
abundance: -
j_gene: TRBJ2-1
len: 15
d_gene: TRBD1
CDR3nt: TGTGCCAGCAGTCGGACAGGGGGATACTACAATGAGCAGTTCTTC
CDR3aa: CASSRTGGYYNEQFF

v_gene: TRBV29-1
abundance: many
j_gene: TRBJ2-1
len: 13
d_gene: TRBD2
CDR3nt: TGCAGCGTTGTGGGACTAGCGGGCAATGAGCAGTTCTTC
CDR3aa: CSVVGLAGNEQFF

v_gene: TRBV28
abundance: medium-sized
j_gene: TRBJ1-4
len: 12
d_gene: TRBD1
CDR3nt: TGTGCCAGCCAGGGGGTGAATGAAAAACTGTTTTTT
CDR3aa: CASQGVNEKLFF

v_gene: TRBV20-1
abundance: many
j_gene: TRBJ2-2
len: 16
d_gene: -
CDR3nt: TGCAGTGCTAGAGACGCGGGCGGGTTCAACACCGGGGAGCTGTTTTTT
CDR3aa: CSARDAGGFNTGELFF

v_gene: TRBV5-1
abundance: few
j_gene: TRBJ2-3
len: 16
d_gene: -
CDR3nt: TGCGCCAGCAGCCCAACGCTAGCGAGAAGCACAGATACGCAGTATTTT
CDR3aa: CASSPTLARSTDTQYF

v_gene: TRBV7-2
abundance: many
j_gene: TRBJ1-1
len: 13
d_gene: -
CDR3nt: TGTGCCAGCAGCACTCGACAGAACACTGAAGCTTTCTTT
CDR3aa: CASSTRQNTEAFF

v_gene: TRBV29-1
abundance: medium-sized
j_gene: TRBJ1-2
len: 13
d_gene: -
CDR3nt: TGCAGCGTATGGGGGCAAACTAACTATGGCTACACCTTC
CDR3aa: CSVWGQTNYGYTF

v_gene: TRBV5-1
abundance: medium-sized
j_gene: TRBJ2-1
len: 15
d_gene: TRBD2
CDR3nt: TGCGCCAGCAGCGCCGGGACTAGGGGTTACAATGAGCAGTTCTTC
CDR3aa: CASSAGTRGYNEQFF

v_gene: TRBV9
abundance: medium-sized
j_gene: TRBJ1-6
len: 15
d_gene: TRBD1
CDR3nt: TGTGCCAGCAGCCCCCGACAGGGAGAAAATTCACCCCTCCACTTT
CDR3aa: CASSPRQGENSPLHF

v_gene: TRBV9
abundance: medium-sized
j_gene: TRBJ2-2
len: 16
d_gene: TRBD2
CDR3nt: TGTGCCAGCAGCGCACTACTAGCGGAGAACACCGGGGAGCTGTTTTTT
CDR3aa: CASSALLAENTGELFF

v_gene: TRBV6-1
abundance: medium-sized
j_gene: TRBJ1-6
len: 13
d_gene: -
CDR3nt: TGTGCCAGCAGTGAAGCTCAGAATTCACCCCTCCACTTT
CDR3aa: CASSEAQNSPLHF

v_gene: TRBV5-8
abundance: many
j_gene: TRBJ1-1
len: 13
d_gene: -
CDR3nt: TGTGCCAGCTCCAGGGTACGGAACACTGAAGCTTTCTTT
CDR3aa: CASSRVRNTEAFF

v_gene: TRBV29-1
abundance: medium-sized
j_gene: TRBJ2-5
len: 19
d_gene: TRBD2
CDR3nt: TGCAGCGTTGACGCTATCCATGGGACTAGCGGGGAGTACCAAGAGACCCAGTACTTC
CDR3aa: CSVDAIHGTSGEYQETQYF

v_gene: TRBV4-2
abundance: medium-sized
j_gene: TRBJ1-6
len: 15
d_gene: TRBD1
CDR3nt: TGTGCCAGCAGGCGCACAGGGGGTGGTAATTCACCCCTCCACTTT
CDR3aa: CASRRTGGGNSPLHF

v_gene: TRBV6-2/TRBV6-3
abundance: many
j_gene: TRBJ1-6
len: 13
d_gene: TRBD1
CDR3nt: TGTGCCAGCAGGACAGGGTTGGCTTCACCCCTCCACTTT
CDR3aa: CASRTGLASPLHF

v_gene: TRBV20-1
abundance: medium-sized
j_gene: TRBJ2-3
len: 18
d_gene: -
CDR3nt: TGCAGTGCTAGAGCCCTCATCGGGACTTCACGGAGCAGGGATACGCAGTATTTT
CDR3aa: CSARALIGTSRSRDTQYF

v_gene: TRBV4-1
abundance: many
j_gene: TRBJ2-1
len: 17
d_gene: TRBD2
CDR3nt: TGCGCCAGCAGCCAAGAGGGTACTAGCGGAGGACGGGGAGAGCAGTTCTTC
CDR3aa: CASSQEGTSGGRGEQFF

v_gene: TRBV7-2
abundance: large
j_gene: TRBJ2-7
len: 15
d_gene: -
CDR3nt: TGTGCCAGCAGCTCCAAGACAGGAGTACTCTACGAGCAGTACTTC
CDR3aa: CASSSKTGVLYEQYF

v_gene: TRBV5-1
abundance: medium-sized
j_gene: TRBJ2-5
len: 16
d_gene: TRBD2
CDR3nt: TGCGCCAGCAGCCCGGGAAGCGGGGCTAGCCAAGAGACCCAGTACTTC
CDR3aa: CASSPGSGASQETQYF

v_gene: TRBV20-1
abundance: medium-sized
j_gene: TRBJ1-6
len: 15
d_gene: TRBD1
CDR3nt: TGCAGTGCCCCCAAGGGGGACAGGGATAATTCACCCCTCCACTTT
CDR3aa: CSAPKGDRDNSPLHF

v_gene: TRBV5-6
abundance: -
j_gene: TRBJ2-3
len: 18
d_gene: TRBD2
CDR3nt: TGTGCCAGCAGCCCCGGACTAGCGGGGGGGCCCAAGACAGATACGCAGTATTTT
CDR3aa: CASSPGLAGGPKTDTQYF

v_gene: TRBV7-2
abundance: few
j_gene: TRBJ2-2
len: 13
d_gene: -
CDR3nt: TGTGCCAGCAGCTTACCCAGGGCCGGGGAGCTGTTTTTT
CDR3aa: CASSLPRAGELFF

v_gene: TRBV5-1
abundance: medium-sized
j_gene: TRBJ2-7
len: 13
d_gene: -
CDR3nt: TGCGCCAGCAGCATCCGGGTTGCCTACGAGCAGTACTTC
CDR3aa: CASSIRVAYEQYF

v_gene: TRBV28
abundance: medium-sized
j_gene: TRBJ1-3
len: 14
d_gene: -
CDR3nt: TGTGCCAGCAGTCCCCTGAGCTCTGGAAACACCATATATTTT
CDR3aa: CASSPLSSGNTIYF

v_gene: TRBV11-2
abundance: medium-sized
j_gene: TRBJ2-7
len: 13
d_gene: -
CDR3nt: TGTGCCAGCAGCGTCGGCCAGACCTACGAGCAGTACTTC
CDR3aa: CASSVGQTYEQYF

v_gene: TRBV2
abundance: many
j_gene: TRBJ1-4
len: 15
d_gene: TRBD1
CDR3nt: TGTGCCAGCAGAACGAACAGGGGGGGGGATGAAAAACTGTTTTTT
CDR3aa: CASRTNRGGDEKLFF

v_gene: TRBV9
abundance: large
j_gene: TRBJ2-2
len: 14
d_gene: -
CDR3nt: TGTGCCAGCAGCGAGGCTGTAGACACCGGGGAGCTGTTTTTT
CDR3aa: CASSEAVDTGELFF

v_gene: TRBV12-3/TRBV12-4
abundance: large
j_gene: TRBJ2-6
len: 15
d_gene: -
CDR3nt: TGTGCCAGCAGTTTGACAGCCTCTGGGGCCAACGTCCTGACTTTC
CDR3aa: CASSLTASGANVLTF

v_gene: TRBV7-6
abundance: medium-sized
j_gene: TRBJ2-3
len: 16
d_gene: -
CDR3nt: TGTGCCAGCAGCTTCGATCCCCCCTCTAGGCCAGATACGCAGTATTTT
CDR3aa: CASSFDPPSRPDTQYF

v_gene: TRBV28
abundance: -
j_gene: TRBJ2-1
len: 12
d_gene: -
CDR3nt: TGTGCCAGCAGTTTTTGGGTCCATGAGCAGTTCTTC
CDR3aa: CASSFWVHEQFF

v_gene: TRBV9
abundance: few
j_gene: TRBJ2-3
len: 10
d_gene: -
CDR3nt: TGTGCCAGCGGAACAGATACGCAGTATTTT
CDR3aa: CASGTDTQYF

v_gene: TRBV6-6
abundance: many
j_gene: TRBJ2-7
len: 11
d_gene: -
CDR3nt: TGTGCCAGCACTACATCCTACGAGCAGTACTTC
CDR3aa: CASTTSYEQYF

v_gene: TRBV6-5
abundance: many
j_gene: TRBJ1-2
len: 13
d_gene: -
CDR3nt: TGTGCCAGCGGGGTTCAGGGGAACTATGGCTACACCTTC
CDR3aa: CASGVQGNYGYTF

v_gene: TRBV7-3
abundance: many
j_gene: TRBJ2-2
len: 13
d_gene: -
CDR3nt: TGTGCCAGCAGCTTATTGGAAGCCGGGGAGCTGTTTTTT
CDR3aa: CASSLLEAGELFF

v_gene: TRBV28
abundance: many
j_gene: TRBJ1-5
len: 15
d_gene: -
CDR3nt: TGTGCCAGCATCCCTAGGGGGTGGAGGAATCAGCCCCAGCATTTT
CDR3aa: CASIPRGWRNQPQHF

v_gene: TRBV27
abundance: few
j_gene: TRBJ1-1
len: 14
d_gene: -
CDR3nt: TGTGCCAGCAGTTTATTACCAGGGACCACTGAAGCTTTCTTT
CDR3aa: CASSLLPGTTEAFF

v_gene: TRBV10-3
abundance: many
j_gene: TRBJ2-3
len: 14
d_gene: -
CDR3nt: TGTGCCGCAAACCCAGGGGTAGACACAGATACGCAGTATTTT
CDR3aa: CAANPGVDTDTQYF

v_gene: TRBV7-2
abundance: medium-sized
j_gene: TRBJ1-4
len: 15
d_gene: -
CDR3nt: TGTGCCAGCAGCCCGCGGGACATAGGATATGAAAAACTGTTTTTT
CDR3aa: CASSPRDIGYEKLFF

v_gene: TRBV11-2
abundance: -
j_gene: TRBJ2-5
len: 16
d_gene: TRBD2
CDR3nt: TGTGCCAGCAGCCTGGGACTAGCGGGGGGGCCTGAGACCCAGTACTTC
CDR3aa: CASSLGLAGGPETQYF

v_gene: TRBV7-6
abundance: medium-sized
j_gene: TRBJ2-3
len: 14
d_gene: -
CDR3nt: TGTGCCAGCAGCCTAGGGGGGGTGGCAGATACGCAGTATTTT
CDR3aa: CASSLGGVADTQYF

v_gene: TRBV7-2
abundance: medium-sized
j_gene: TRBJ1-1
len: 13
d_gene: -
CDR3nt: TGTGCCAGCAGCTTTTCGCGGAACACTGAAGCTTTCTTT
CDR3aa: CASSFSRNTEAFF

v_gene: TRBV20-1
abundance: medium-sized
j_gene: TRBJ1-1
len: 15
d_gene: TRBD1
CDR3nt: TGCAGTGCTCGATCCCGGGACAGGGTGAACACTGAAGCTTTCTTT
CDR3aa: CSARSRDRVNTEAFF

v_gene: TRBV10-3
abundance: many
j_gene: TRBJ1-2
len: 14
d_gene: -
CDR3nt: TGTGCCATCAGTGACCAACACGCTAACTATGGCTACACCTTC
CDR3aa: CAISDQHANYGYTF

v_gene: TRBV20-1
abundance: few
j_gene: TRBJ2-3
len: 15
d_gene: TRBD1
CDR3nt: TGCAGTGCCGAAGGACAGGCTCCAATGACAGATACGCAGTATTTT
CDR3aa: CSAEGQAPMTDTQYF

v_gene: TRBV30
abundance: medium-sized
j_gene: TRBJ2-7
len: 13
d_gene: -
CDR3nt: TGTGCCTACAAAGAAAAAAGTAACTACGAGCAGTACTTC
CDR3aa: CAYKEKSNYEQYF

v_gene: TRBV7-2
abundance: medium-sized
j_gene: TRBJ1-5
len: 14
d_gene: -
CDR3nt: TGTGCCAGCAGTCCTGGACAAGCGGGTCAGCCCCAGCATTTT
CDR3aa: CASSPGQAGQPQHF